This TCR beta chain was obtained from a study of blood T cell repertoires in COVID-19. Enrollees, about 18 to 100 years old, lived in 25 or so US areas. Trimming took 4 bases from V and 4 from J, leaving 13 bases between them. The germline CDR1 and CDR2 sequences are SNHLY and FYNNEI. The CDR3 runs 14 residues. Data came from immunoSEQ multiplex PCR; TCRdb stores just in-frame clones and leaves some out. This table has a few hundred thousand clones, almost 90% appearing once. This clonotype originated in a woman in her forties or fifties with acute COVID-19. Material: PBMCs or T cells enriched from blood (not recorded which). The chain recombines TRBV2 with TRBJ1-1; weak D call: TRBD1 (5 bases). CDR3 in DNA: TGTGCCAGCAGTGGGCAGGGTTTCCCCACTGAAGCTTTCTTT. This encodes CASSGQGFPTEAFF. The entire variable domain, with the rest obtained from reference TRBV2 and TRBJ1-1, is as follows: EPEVTQTPSHQVTQMGQEVILRCVPISNHLYFYWYRQILGQKVEFLVSFYNNEISEKSEIFDDQFSVERPDGSNFTLKIRSTKLEDSAMYFCASSGQGFPTEAFFGQGTRLTVV.